The present T cell receptor (beta chain) was sequenced within a study of radiation and T cells in renal cell carcinoma. Study-wide results and limits: Top tumor clonotypes rose in blood 2 weeks post-radiation, then contracted. Without pretreatment biopsies, baseline tumor clonotype presence was undetermined.

Sequencing used immunoSEQ multiplex PCR; TCRdb keeps in-frame clones, though not all of them. The sample carries 75,000 to 95,000 clones, around four fifths recorded once. Time point specified: blood 4 weeks post-SBRT, at nephrectomy. Indicated treatment: 15 Gy SBRT to primary tumor, nephrectomy 4 weeks later. Blood was sampled at baseline, 2 weeks and 4 weeks after SBRT. The ends were cut back, 7 bases at V and 1 base at J, with 10 bases in the middle. The CDR3 loop spans 13 amino acids. In regard to this clone: Its antigen is currently unknown.

The V and J genes are TRBV23-1 and TRBJ1-1, with D unclear. TRBV23-1 is labeled an ORF, and its function is uncertain. The TCR comes from a man aged 45-65 years with renal cell carcinoma. The starting material was blood, obtained from a patient whose treatment included radiotherapy and nephrectomy. Here the CDR3 DNA reads TGCGCCAGCAACAACTACAGGAACACTGAAGCTTTCTTT. Translation gives CASNNYRNTEAFF.